The 26 T cell receptor beta chains below all came from one sample that was sequenced in a study of cytomegalovirus exposure and HLA in healthy donors. Some clones are missing from TCRdb's copy, which holds only in-frame ones; the method was immunoSEQ multiplex PCR. The data contain 85,000 to 95,000 clones, approximately 96% of them singletons. The sequenced material came from PBMCs. The origin of the receptors is a young man in good health and CMV-seronegative.

The rearrangement joins TRBV7-9 to TRBJ2-1; D remains unclear. The CDR3 is made up of 13 amino acids. Germline lookup yields CDR1 SEHNR and CDR2 FQNEAQ (reference sequence). V was cut by 1 base and J by 9 bases, with 10 bases left in between. DNA for the CDR3: TGTGCCAGCAGCTTAGTTTTGTCTACTGAGCAGTTCTTC. This sequence encodes CASSLVLSTEQFF.

The chain has TRBV5-1 and TRBJ2-5, with TRBD2 matching 9 bases. The J segment lost 4 bases and the V segment lost 0 bases, leaving 4 bases of the junction unmatched. Per the germline V gene, CDR1 is SGHRS and CDR2 is YFSETQ. The length of the CDR3 is 15 residues. CDR3 coding DNA: TGCGCCAGCAGCTTGGTTAGCGGGAGCGGAGAGACCCAGTACTTC. This sequence encodes CASSLVSGSGETQYF.

The chain uses TRBV7-9 and TRBJ2-1; D is undetermined. Germline CDR1 reads SEHNR; CDR2 reads FQNEAQ (reference sequence). Trimming cost V 5 bases and J 8 bases, with 7 bases left between them. CDR3 length: 11 residues. CDR3 region: CASSQAHEQFF. For the CDR3, the DNA is TGTGCCAGCAGCCAAGCCCATGAGCAGTTCTTC. Filled out from reference TRBV7-9 and TRBJ2-1, the complete variable domain reads DTGVSQNPRHKITKRGQNVTFRCDPISEHNRLYWYRQTLGQGPEFLTYFQNEAQLEKSRLLSDRFSAERPKGSFSTLEIQRTEQGDSAMYLCASSQAHEQFFGPGTRLTVL.

This rearrangement joins TRBV10-1 to TRBJ1-2, with a possible D match to TRBD1 (5 bases). V was cut by 7 bases and J by 1 base, with 13 bases left in between. Looked up from germline, CDR1 is WNHNN and CDR2 is SYGVQD (reference sequence). This CDR3 spans 14 amino acids. The CDR3 region has the DNA TGCGCCAGCATGGGGCAGGCGATTAACTATGGCTACACCTTC. Translating gives CASMGQAINYGYTF.

This clone was seen only once. V and J are TRBV5-3 and TRBJ1-5; maybe TRBD1 (6 bases). TRBV5-3 is noted as an ORF with a role that remains uncertain. Trimming removed 0 bases from V and 5 bases from J, with 15 bases in between. This CDR3 has 16 amino acids. This CDR3 is CARSLAGANSDQPQHF. CDR3 nucleotides: TGTGCCAGAAGCTTGGCAGGGGCCAATTCCGATCAGCCCCAGCATTTT.

The chain combines TRBV6-4 with TRBJ2-1; 9 positions match TRBD1. V dropped 5 bases and J dropped 4; count of bases not matched to a gene: 6. The CDR3 is 15 amino acids. Germline V CDR1 and CDR2: MRHNA, SNTAGT. Here the CDR3 reads CASSTGGEGYNEQFF. Here the CDR3 DNA reads TGTGCCAGCAGTACAGGGGGCGAGGGGTACAATGAGCAGTTCTTC.

The gene calls are TRBV10-1 and TRBJ2-2, with 10 bases identical to TRBD2. Per germline, CDR1 WNHNN and CDR2 SYGVQD (reference sequence). V dropped 3 bases and J dropped 5; count of bases not matched to a gene: 3. This CDR3 has 15 amino acids. In nucleotides, the CDR3 is TGCGCCAGCAGTGAAAGCGGGAGGGATACCGGGGAGCTGTTTTTT. Translating it yields CASSESGRDTGELFF.

The V and J genes are TRBV5-4 and TRBJ2-5; TRBD2 aligns across 10 bases. The germline V gene encodes CDR1 SGHNT and CDR2 YYREEE (reference sequence). J lost 5 bases, V lost 6 bases, and 7 bases had no gene match. This CDR3 has 14 residues. This CDR3 is CASTKAGGGETQYF. CDR3 nucleotide sequence: TGTGCCAGCACTAAAGCGGGAGGGGGGGAGACCCAGTACTTC.

The chain carries TRBV7-9 and TRBJ2-5, with a tentative D call TRBD2 (6 bases). CDR3 length: 15 amino acids. The germline V gene has CDR1 SEHNR and CDR2 FQNEAQ (reference sequence). Trimming left V 1 base short and J 4 bases short, with 13 bases between. The DNA of the CDR3 is TGTGCCAGCAGCTTAGGTTTGTTGGGGGGAGAGACCCAGTACTTC. Its protein product is CASSLGLLGGETQYF.

The V and J genes are TRBV11-2 and TRBJ1-4; the D gene is possibly TRBD1 (6 bases). Germline V lookup: CDR1 SGHAT, CDR2 FQNNGV. V lost 3 bases and J lost 6, with 14 bases in between. This CDR3 contains 15 residues. CDR3 in amino acids: CASSFRGAKDEKLFF. The CDR3 bases are TGTGCCAGCAGCTTTCGGGGGGCGAAAGATGAAAAACTGTTTTTT. The full variable domain, its missing parts supplied by reference TRBV11-2 and TRBJ1-4, is EAGVAQSPRYKIIEKRQSVAFWCNPISGHATLYWYQQILGQGPKLLIQFQNNGVVDDSQLPKDRFSAERLKGVDSTLKIQPAKLEDSAVYLCASSFRGAKDEKLFFGSGTQLSVL.

This chain connects TRBV19 to TRBJ2-3, with D perhaps TRBD1 (5 bases). CDR1 is LNHDA and CDR2 is SQIVND in the germline V gene (reference sequence). The V end was cut by 11 bases, the J end by 2 bases, with 17 bases between. The CDR3 is made up of 14 amino acids. The CDR3 DNA sequence: TGTGCCTCTCGTGTAGACAGTACCACAGATACGCAGTATTTT. Translation: CASRVDSTTDTQYF. Full variable domain (outside the CDR3, taken from reference TRBV19 and TRBJ2-3): DGGITQSPKYLFRKEGQNVTLSCEQNLNHDAMYWYRQDPGQGLRLIYYSQIVNDFQKGDIAEGYSVSREKKESFPLTVTSAQKNPTAFYLCASRVDSTTDTQYFGPGTRLTVL.

V is TRBV4-1 and J is TRBJ1-5; 9 nucleotides line up with TRBD1. The CDR3 runs 17 residues. Trimming removed 0 bases from V and 4 bases from J; junction bases left unmatched: 7. CDR1 is MGHRA, CDR2 YSYEKL, per germline. For the CDR3, the DNA is TGCGCCAGCAGCCAAGATGGACAGGGGTTAGGGAATCAGCCCCAGCATTTT. Translation gives CASSQDGQGLGNQPQHF.

V gene TRBV6-5 combines with J gene TRBJ1-2; the D gene is possibly TRBD1 (6 bases). V shed 3 bases and J shed 7 bases, with 15 bases lying between them. Looked up from germline, CDR1 is MNHEY and CDR2 is SVGAGI. This CDR3 is 14 amino acids long. CDR3 DNA: TGTGCCAGCAGTTATGGCGGGGGCACGGGTGGCTACACCTTC. Translated, it gives CASSYGGGTGGYTF.

This chain connects TRBV5-4 to TRBJ2-1, with 12 bases that match TRBD2. V lost 4 bases, J lost 5 bases, and 13 bases stayed unmatched. There are 18 residues in the CDR3. Germline values: CDR1 SGHNT, CDR2 YYREEE (reference sequence). CDR3 DNA sequence: TGTGCCAGCAGCCTTCCCCATCGGACTAGCGGGACCAACAATGAGCAGTTCTTC. Amino acids: CASSLPHRTSGTNNEQFF. Variable domain in full (rest from reference TRBV5-4 and TRBJ2-1): ETGVTQSPTHLIKTRGQQVTLRCSSQSGHNTVSWYQQALGQGPQFIFQYYREEENGRGNFPPRFSGLQFPNYSSELNVNALELDDSALYLCASSLPHRTSGTNNEQFFGPGTRLTVL.

The chain is built from TRBV29-1 and TRBJ2-7; 7 bases agree with TRBD2. The CDR3 runs to 12 residues. The ends lost 4 bases at V and 6 bases at J; junction bases unmatched: 6. Per the germline V gene, CDR1 is SQVTM and CDR2 is ANQGSEA. CDR3 coding DNA: TGCAGCGTTGCGGGATCGGGGGGCGAGCAGTACGTC. Its translation is CSVAGSGGEQYV.

The rearrangement joins TRBV6-1 to TRBJ1-5; TRBD1 matches 7 bases. The germline V gene has CDR1 MNHNS and CDR2 SASEGT. The CDR3 has 18 residues. V was pared by 2 bases and J by 0 bases, with 10 bases of the junction left unmatched. CDR3: CASSEPTGISYSNQPQHF. CDR3 DNA sequence: TGTGCCAGCAGTGAACCGACAGGGATAAGCTATAGCAATCAGCCCCAGCATTTT.

The rearrangement links TRBV6-6 to TRBJ1-5; D remains ambiguous. CDR3 length: 14 residues. The germline V and J ends were trimmed by 1 base and 3 bases, with 7 bases remaining between them. Germline CDR1 MNHNY, CDR2 SVGAGI (reference sequence). CDR3 DNA: TGTGCCAGCAGTTACTGGGAGAACAATCAGCCCCAGCATTTT. Translating it yields CASSYWENNQPQHF.

This chain joins TRBV27 and TRBJ1-1; D is uncertain. V lost 6 bases and J 1 base, leaving 18 bases between the germline ends. This CDR3 contains 16 residues. The germline V gene has CDR1 MNHEY and CDR2 SMNVEV (reference sequence). The CDR3 here is CASSPSGIAANTEAFF. The CDR3 coding sequence is TGTGCCAGCAGCCCCTCGGGAATAGCCGCGAACACTGAAGCTTTCTTT.

The count of this clone is one. The chain joins TRBV29-1 to TRBJ2-7, with 8 bases lining up with TRBD1. This CDR3 is 14 amino acids long. Unmatched junction bases numbered 4, after V lost 2 bases and J lost 1 base. The germline V gene has CDR1 SQVTM and CDR2 ANQGSEA. The CDR3 spells CSVEHRDRSYEQYF. The CDR3, as DNA: TGCAGCGTTGAACACCGGGACAGGTCCTACGAGCAGTACTTC.

V gene TRBV6-1 combines with J gene TRBJ2-3; maybe TRBD2 (5 bases). There are 14 residues in the CDR3. The V end was cut by 8 bases, the J end by 0 bases, with 12 bases between. Germline CDR1 MNHNS, CDR2 SASEGT. CDR3 protein: CASVSGASTDTQYF. Here the CDR3 DNA reads TGTGCCAGCGTGAGCGGTGCTAGCACAGATACGCAGTATTTT.

The chain has TRBV6-1 and TRBJ1-4; 8 bases map to TRBD1. Trimming cost V 5 bases and J 8 bases; bases outside gene matches: 10. The CDR3 extends over 15 amino acids. Germline assignment: CDR1 MNHNS and CDR2 SASEGT. CDR3 residues: CASSSTDRVGEKLFF. In DNA, the CDR3 is TGTGCCAGCAGTTCGACGGACAGGGTAGGCGAAAAACTGTTTTTT.

V and J are TRBV11-2 and TRBJ1-2; D is unresolved. The CDR3 length is 13 residues. V gave up 0 bases and J gave up 4 bases, with 6 bases separating them. Germline V gives CDR1 SGHAT, CDR2 FQNNGV. This CDR3 reads CASSLDRGYGYTF. The CDR3, as DNA: TGTGCCAGCAGCTTAGACCGGGGCTATGGCTACACCTTC.

The sample holds one count of this clone. The rearrangement uses TRBV7-8 and TRBJ1-2, with D unresolved. The V gene lost 3 bases and the J gene lost 3 bases, with 8 bases spanning the gap. The CDR3 runs 13 residues. CDR1 is SGHVS and CDR2 is FQNEAQ in the germline V gene. The CDR3 spells CASSLMVDYGYTF. The CDR3 DNA follows: TGTGCCAGCAGCTTGATGGTAGACTATGGCTACACCTTC.

The gene calls are TRBV27 and TRBJ1-1, with 7 bases lining up with TRBD1. The CDR3 is 16 residues long. Germline CDR1 MNHEY, CDR2 SMNVEV (reference sequence). After removal of 0 bases from V and 5 bases from J, the junction contained 9 bases not matched to a gene. CDR3 loop: CASSLSGQGEKTEAFF. The CDR3 region has the DNA TGTGCCAGCAGTTTATCGGGGCAGGGGGAAAAAACTGAAGCTTTCTTT.

The chain has TRBV30 and TRBJ2-5; possibly TRBD2 for D (5 bases). This CDR3 contains 13 residues. The V gene's germline CDR1 is GTSNPN and CDR2 SVGIG (reference sequence). The V end lost 0 bases, the J end lost 1 base, and 6 bases lay between the germline ends. For the CDR3, the DNA is TGTGCCTGGAGTGTTCGGGGCCAAGAGACCCAGTACTTC. This encodes CAWSVRGQETQYF.

This clone was seen a single time. This chain uses TRBV7-9 with TRBJ2-1, with 8 bases lining up with TRBD2. Losses at the gene ends were 5 bases for V and 0 bases for J; bases not matched to a gene: 6. Germline CDR1 SEHNR, CDR2 FQNEAQ (reference sequence). The CDR3 has 16 residues. CDR3 nucleotides: TGTGCCAGCAGCCGAGCGGGGGCGAGCTCCTACAATGAGCAGTTCTTC. Protein sequence: CASSRAGASSYNEQFF.